Here is one TCR beta chain with its context. The data were taken from a study of blood T cell repertoires in COVID-19. The wider study: There were acute and convalescent COVID-19 samples, and they came from the United States, Italy and Spain. T cells, B-cell-depleted T cells, or PBMCs supplied cDNA or gDNA.

Source study methods: Using reference gene primer amplification, nucleated cell counts were estimated. Here immunoSEQ multiplex PCR was the method, and the copy in TCRdb shows in-frame clones only, minus some. D and trimming were read from the DNA, whereas the V and J calls and clone size are those reported in that table. Among about 230,000 clones listed, 65% to 85% were seen once. The length of the CDR3 is 15 residues. V shed 7 bases and J shed 6 bases, with 22 bases lying between them. The germline V gene has CDR1 SEHNR and CDR2 FQNEAQ (reference sequence). The V call is TRBV7-9, the J call TRBJ2-7; D gene unclear. Sequenced sample: peripheral blood. This receptor was obtained from a woman of 80 years or more with acute or convalescent COVID-19. The CDR3 loop reads CASIPPSWASSEQYF. CDR3 sequence (DNA): TGTGCCAGCATCCCTCCGTCGTGGGCCTCAAGCGAGCAGTACTTC.